This T cell receptor (beta chain) was captured by sequencing in a study of graft-versus-host responses after intestinal transplantation. Study-level information: Tacrolimus plus steroids were given to all recipients for about 3 years, preceded by anti-thymocyte globulin induction. Study-wide results and caveats: Marrow from the recipient contained GvH clones, some of which had appeared first in ileum or blood. Graft-donor T cell macrochimerism in patients accompanied high graft-versus-host to host-versus-graft clonal ratios in allografts.

This CDR3 has 13 amino acids. Trimming cost V 6 bases and J 4 bases; bases outside gene matches: 4. Germline V gene data show CDR1 as MNHEY and CDR2 as SVGAGI. Profiling relied on immunoSEQ multiplex PCR, and the TCRdb table lists in-frame clones only, not all of them. The sample lists some 100,000 clones; around 93% were seen once. This clone was recorded once. Its cognate antigen is unknown. Sample: unstimulated CD8+ T cells sorted from spleen or lymph node cells, taken before transplant. V gene TRBV6-5 combines with J gene TRBJ2-7; 9 nucleotides align to TRBD2. This TCR was recovered from a human donor who was the organ donor for an intestinal transplant. The CDR3 sequence: CASRGGRDYEQYF. In DNA, the CDR3 is TGTGCCAGCAGGGGCGGGAGGGATTACGAGCAGTACTTC.